This passage covers 28 T cell receptor beta chains from one sample sequenced in a study of tumor-infiltrating lymphocytes in primary liver carcinoma. Germline DNA was extracted too, while blood RNA derived from unsorted whole blood. TCR beta cDNA came from approximately 0.55 ug total RNA, primed with a constant-region primer. Nested multiplex PCR, run for three rounds with slightly modified ARM-PCR, yielded TCR beta libraries. Forward primers for TRBV1-TRBV30 and a C-beta reverse primer served the first two PCR rounds, at approximately 10 cycles each. TCRdb ran MiXCR on the multiplex PCR reads and lists one entry per CDR3 protein. The profile covers 330,000 or so distinct CDR3 sequences, with roughly 61% appearing a single time and about 6.1% taken by the ten largest. The sequencing sample was made of peripheral blood. The receptors stem from a man aged 40-49 years with primary liver carcinoma and hepatitis B virus infection.

A few counts support this clonotype. Since a much larger clone is just one base distant, this may be a read error. J is TRBJ2-3 and V is TRBV11-1; D may be TRBD2 (7 bases). Germline CDR1 SGHAT, CDR2 FQDESV (reference sequence). This CDR3 has 16 residues. The CDR3 DNA sequence: TGTGCCAACAGCCCCCGGGGGGCGAGAAGCACAGATACGCAGTATTTT. Amino acid sequence: CANSPRGARSTDTQYF.

There are many counts of this clonotype. The rearrangement uses TRBV12-3 or TRBV12-4 and TRBJ1-3; D possibly corresponds to TRBD1 (5 bases). The CDR3 contains 15 residues. Trimming took off 5 bases at V and 6 bases at J, with 17 bases between the two ends. The CDR3 protein is CASSPRGLRENTIYF. Written as DNA, the CDR3 is TGTGCCAGCAGTCCCCGGGGCCTCCGGGAAAACACCATATATTTT.

Details on this clonotype: Germline is not matched at one junction end, which may reflect a read error. The chain recombines TRBV5-6 with TRBJ1-6; D is perhaps TRBD1 (5 bases). The CDR3 is made up of 13 amino acids. Germline V gene lookup returns CDR1 SGHDT and CDR2 YYEEEE. CDR3 loop: CATSWGQGSPLHF. The CDR3 coding sequence is TGTGCCACCAGCTGGGGCCAGGGTTCACCCCTCCACTTT. Variable domain in full (rest from reference TRBV5-6 and TRBJ1-6): DAGVTQSPTHLIKTRGQQVTLRCSPKSGHDTVSWYQQALGQGPQFIFQYYEEEERQRGNFPDRFSGHQFPNYSSELNVNALLLGDSALYLCATSWGQGSPLHFGNGTRLTVT.

This clonotype was observed a handful of times. This chain connects TRBV5-1 to TRBJ1-1; no firm D call. The CDR3 is made up of 14 amino acids. The germline V gene encodes CDR1 SGHRS and CDR2 YFSETQ. The V end lost 3 bases, the J end lost 3 bases, and 12 bases lay between the germline ends. The chain's CDR3 is CASSSLPVDTEAFF. The CDR3 DNA reads as TGCGCCAGCAGCTCCCTCCCGGTTGACACTGAAGCTTTCTTT.

The chain recombines TRBV12-3 or TRBV12-4 with TRBJ2-7; D is unresolved. The CDR3 loop spans 12 amino acids. V shed 6 bases and J shed 2 bases, with 8 bases lying between them. CDR3 DNA: TGTGCCAGCAGCCGGAAGACCTACGAGCAGTACTTC. Protein product: CASSRKTYEQYF.

A word on this clonotype: Mismatch with germline at one junction end may stem from a read error. The CDR3 region has the DNA TGTGCCAGCAGCCCGGGACAGGGTTACACTGAAGCTTCCTTT. Amino acids: CASSPGQGYTEASF. J is TRBJ1-1 and V is TRBV11-3; 9 positions match TRBD1. This CDR3 region has 14 residues. CDR1 and CDR2 (germline): SGHNT, YENEEA.

This clonotype showed up many times. This chain joins TRBV11-1 and TRBJ2-7, with TRBD1 matching over 8 bases. CDR3 length: 14 amino acids. Germline trimming cut 5 bases from V and 3 bases from J; bases unmatched to any gene: 6. Germline V lookup: CDR1 SGHAT, CDR2 FQDESV (reference sequence). In nucleotides, the CDR3 is TGTGCCAGCAGCCTCCCGGGACAGGTCTACGAGCAGTACTTC. Protein product: CASSLPGQVYEQYF.

A word on this clonotype: This may stem from a read error, because a much larger clone lies one nucleotide away. The chain links TRBV6-5 to TRBJ2-7, with D maybe TRBD2 (5 bases). CDR1 and CDR2 from the germline V gene are MNHEY and SVGAGI. The CDR3 consists of 14 residues. CDR3 nucleotide sequence: TGTGCCAGCAGTTACTCGGACTCTAACTACGGGCAGTACTTC. The encoded protein is CASSYSDSNYGQYF.

This clonotype has ten or more counts. V and J are TRBV11-1 and TRBJ1-1, with no clear D. Per the germline V gene, CDR1 is SGHAT and CDR2 is FQDESV (reference sequence). With 4 bases removed from V and 7 bases from J, the gap between germline ends came to 7 bases. The CDR3 has 11 amino acids. CDR3 coding DNA: TGTGCCAGCAGCTCAGGAAGTGAAGCTTTCTTT. Its translation is CASSSGSEAFF.

This clonotype has just a few counts. Mismatch with germline at one junction end may stem from a read error. J is TRBJ2-2 and V is TRBV11-2; 8 bases are a match to TRBD1. Germline V CDR1 and CDR2: SGHAT, FQNNGV. The CDR3 extends over 13 amino acids. CDR3 nucleotides: TGTACCAGCAGCTATCAGGGGGCAGGGGAACTGTTTTTT. Residues: CTSSYQGAGELFF.

The V call is TRBV11-2, the J call TRBJ2-7, with D perhaps matching TRBD1 (5 bases). CDR3 length: 15 residues. The germline V gene has CDR1 SGHAT and CDR2 FQNNGV. V lost 5 bases, J lost 3 bases, and 17 bases lay in between. In nucleotides, the CDR3 is TGTGCCAGCAGCACGCGGACAAGAAGCCTCTACGAGCAGTACTTC. Translation: CASSTRTRSLYEQYF. Using reference TRBV11-2 and TRBJ2-7 for the parts outside the CDR3, the full variable domain is EAGVAQSPRYKIIEKRQSVAFWCNPISGHATLYWYQQILGQGPKLLIQFQNNGVVDDSQLPKDRFSAERLKGVDSTLKIQPAKLEDSAVYLCASSTRTRSLYEQYFGPGTRLTVT.

This clonotype was recorded many times. The rearrangement links TRBV12-3 or TRBV12-4 to TRBJ2-5; D gene uncertain. Trimming pared 3 bases from V and 4 bases from J, leaving 9 bases between. The CDR3 length is 13 residues. Written as DNA, the CDR3 is TGTGCCAGCAGTTTCATCTGGGGAGAGACCCAGTACTTC. Protein product: CASSFIWGETQYF.

Comment on this clonotype: This may arise from a read error, as a much more abundant clone is one base away. The CDR3 end shows no conserved phenylalanine or tryptophan, and so a read error is likely. The chain uses TRBV29-1 and TRBJ2-1; 11 bases agree with TRBD2. The CDR3 has 15 amino acids. Germline V CDR1 and CDR2: SQVTM, ANQGSEA. Unmatched junction bases numbered 6, after V lost 5 bases and J lost 3 bases. This chain's CDR3 is CSVTSGTSGYNEQFL. For the CDR3, the DNA is TGCAGCGTTACCTCCGGGACTAGCGGCTACAATGAGCAGTTCCTC.

This clonotype was found a few times. The gene calls are TRBV5-1 and TRBJ2-7, with no clear D. Germline V gene lookup returns CDR1 SGHRS and CDR2 YFSETQ. The CDR3 runs to 13 residues. Deletions cut 0 bases from V and 6 bases from J, with 10 bases between. The CDR3 sequence is CASSLGVFGEQYF. CDR3 DNA sequence: TGCGCCAGCAGCTTGGGGGTCTTCGGCGAGCAGTACTTC.

Points on this clonotype: A single base separates this from a much larger clone, so it may be a read error. The CDR3 here is CASSTHCEQYF. As DNA, the CDR3 is TGTGCCAGCAGTACACACTGCGAGCAGTACTTC. The rearrangement uses TRBV6-6 and TRBJ2-7; D call uncertain. CDR3 length: 11 amino acids. Trimming stripped 5 bases from V and 6 bases from J, with 8 bases between. Germline V gene lookup returns CDR1 MNHNY and CDR2 SVGAGI (reference sequence).

Comments on this clonotype: One end of the junction fails to match germline, which may point to a read error. The chain uses TRBV11-2 and TRBJ1-4; D gene uncertain. Germline V gives CDR1 SGHAT, CDR2 FQNNGV. CDR3 length equals 17 residues. CDR3 residues: CASRSLRGRATNEELFF. CDR3 sequence (DNA): TGTGCCAGCAGATCGCTACGTGGGCGGGCAACTAATGAAGAACTGTTTTTT.

A word on this clonotype: Just one base apart from a much larger clone, this may be a read error. The chain couples TRBV10-3 to TRBJ2-1; the match to TRBD1 covers 10 bases. There are 22 residues in the CDR3. Germline CDR1 is ENHRY and CDR2 is SYGVKD. CDR3 residues: CTISESLARDRGFIGSYNEQFF. Written as DNA, the CDR3 is TGTACCATCAGTGAGTCGCTAGCCCGGGACAGGGGTTTCATCGGCTCCTACAATGAGCAGTTCTTC.

The chain has TRBV10-3 and TRBJ2-1; no firm D call. Trimming pared 5 bases from V and 5 bases from J, leaving 10 bases between. The CDR3 consists of 13 residues. Germline V gene data show CDR1 as ENHRY and CDR2 as SYGVKD. The DNA of the CDR3 is TGTGCCATCAGTACCGACTTGGACAATGAGCAGTTCTTC. Translated: CAISTDLDNEQFF.

With respect to this clonotype: Germline and junction disagree at one end, which may indicate a read error. The gene calls are TRBV6-6 and TRBJ2-5; 15 bases are shared with TRBD2. This CDR3 comprises 16 residues. The germline V gene has CDR1 MNHNY and CDR2 SVGAGI (reference sequence). The CDR3 is CASSSGLAGGREAQYF. The CDR3 nucleotides are TGTGCCAGCAGTTCCGGACTAGCGGGAGGGAGAGAGGCCCAGTACTTC.

The gene calls are TRBV6-5 and TRBJ2-7, with TRBD2 as a possible D gene (5 bases). CDR1 and CDR2 from the germline V gene are MNHEY and SVGAGI. Trimming pared 4 bases from V and 6 bases from J, leaving 16 bases between. The CDR3 consists of 14 residues. The DNA for the CDR3 is TGTGCCAGCAGTTTTGTGACTATCTTACGCGAGCAGTACTTC. Its translation: CASSFVTILREQYF.

The sample holds many counts of this clonotype. CDR3 in amino acids: CASSQDSSGELGNEQFF. The CDR3 nucleotides are TGTGCCAGCAGCCAAGACAGTAGCGGGGAGTTGGGTAATGAGCAGTTCTTC. The V gene is TRBV4-2, the J gene TRBJ2-1; 8 bases are a match to TRBD2. There are 17 residues in the CDR3. V was clipped by 0 bases and J by 7 bases; unmatched bases: 11. Per germline, CDR1 LGHNA and CDR2 YNFKEQ.

The chain uses TRBV11-2 and TRBJ2-5, with D perhaps TRBD2 (6 bases). Deletions cut 0 bases from V and 11 bases from J, with 16 bases between. CDR3 length equals 14 residues. Germline CDR1 and CDR2: SGHAT and FQNNGV. CDR3 region: CASSLDSSEGTQYF. Written as DNA, the CDR3 is TGTGCCAGCAGCTTAGATTCATCGGAAGGGACTCAGTACTTC.

Only one count was recorded for this clonotype. A clone one base away is much larger, so this may be a read error. This likely comes from a read error, as the CDR3 has no conserved phenylalanine or tryptophan at its end. The CDR3 sequence: CASSYSGGEGGYTS. The CDR3 DNA reads as TGTGCCAGCAGTTACTCAGGAGGGGAAGGGGGCTACACCTCC. The chain combines TRBV6-6 with TRBJ1-2, with D possibly matching TRBD1 (5 bases). Germline-derived CDR1 and CDR2 are MNHNY and SVGAGI (reference sequence). The V end was cut by 0 bases, the J end by 8 bases, with 13 bases between. The CDR3 consists of 14 residues.

This clonotype was counted between two and nine times. The J gene is TRBJ2-7, the V gene TRBV4-3; no firm D call. The V gene lost 0 bases and the J gene lost 2 bases, with 8 bases spanning the gap. CDR3 length: 14 residues. Germline V gene lookup returns CDR1 LGHNA and CDR2 YSLEER. Here the CDR3 reads CASSQEVRTYEQYF. The DNA of the CDR3 is TGCGCCAGCAGCCAAGAAGTACGGACCTACGAGCAGTACTTC.

This chain joins TRBV11-1 and TRBJ1-1, with 8 bases identical to TRBD1. The V segment lost 7 bases and the J segment 6 bases; nucleotides outside the gene matches: 10. Germline assignment: CDR1 SGHAT and CDR2 FQDESV (reference sequence). The CDR3 spans 14 residues. DNA of the CDR3: TGTGCCAGCATCTCACAGGGGGGTGGCGCTGAAGCTTTCTTT. The encoded protein is CASISQGGGAEAFF.

Notes on this clonotype: Possible read error: a much larger clone is one base away. V gene TRBV6-2 or TRBV6-3 combines with J gene TRBJ2-1; 7 nucleotides agree with TRBD2. This CDR3 is built from 13 residues. The germline gives CDR1 MNHEY, CDR2 SVGEGT. CDR3 nucleotide sequence: TGTGCCAGCAGTGCTAGGGAGGGGAATGAGCAGTCCTTC. The encoded protein is CASSAREGNEQSF.

The chain joins TRBV10-1 to TRBJ2-7; D ambiguous. This CDR3 spans 17 amino acids. Germline V gene lookup returns CDR1 WNHNN and CDR2 SYGVQD (reference sequence). Trimming left V 7 bases short and J 1 base short, with 23 bases between. CDR3 nucleotide sequence: TGCGCCAGCAAGAGCCCAAGGGTTCTGGCGACTTCCTACGAGCAGTACTTC. Protein sequence: CASKSPRVLATSYEQYF.

Regarding this clonotype: This clone may be a read error of a much larger clone one base away. V is TRBV4-3 and J is TRBJ2-7, with TRBD2 matching 10 bases. The CDR3 totals 15 residues. Germline V gene lookup returns CDR1 LGHNA and CDR2 YSLEER. The DNA for the CDR3 is TGCGTCAGCAGCCAAGAGAGGACTAGCGGCTACGAGCAGTACTTC. Amino acids: CVSSQERTSGYEQYF.